This T cell receptor (beta chain) was recovered during a study of neurological immune-mediated disorders. TCRdb analysed the 5' RACE reads with MiXCR anew, one entry per CDR3 protein. The table records about 48,000 distinct CDR3 sequences, 25% of them present only once. Note on this clonotype: Its antigen is not known. A single base separates this from a much larger clone, so it may be a read error.

The CDR3 runs 15 residues. The germline V gene has CDR1 SEHNR and CDR2 FQNEAQ (reference sequence). Whole-study findings and limits: No CDR3 amino acid sequences were shared by expanded clones across subjects, suggesting private repertoires in all groups.

The sample taken for sequencing was PBMCs. This chain links TRBV7-9 with TRBJ2-2; 10 bases agree with TRBD1. The receptor's source is an older woman in good health. The CDR3 region is CARSLGTGDTGELFF. CDR3 nucleotide sequence: TGTGCCAGAAGCTTGGGGACAGGGGACACCGGGGAGCTGTTTTTT.